Shown below are 19 T cell receptor beta chains from a single sample sequenced in a study of blood T cells in healthy people across ages. A second PCR of 7 to 11 cycles used a sample-barcoded 5' primer and a J-beta primer mix. MiXCR was run by TCRdb on the 5' RACE reads, yielding one entry per CDR3 protein. The sample has around 870,000 distinct CDR3 sequences, 29% seen once. The sequencing input was blood. The receptors were sampled from an elderly woman in good health.

The chain joins TRBV2 to TRBJ2-7, with 9 bases fitting TRBD2. The CDR3 runs 15 residues. The germline CDR1 and CDR2 sequences are SNHLY and FYNNEI. The trim removed 4 bases at V and 7 bases at J, leaving 11 bases unmatched. CDR3 sequence reads: CASSASGVLVNEQYF. The DNA of the CDR3 is TGTGCCAGCAGTGCTAGCGGGGTTCTCGTGAATGAGCAGTACTTC.

This clonotype was counted at least ten times. The chain joins TRBV15 to TRBJ2-1; D not certain. This CDR3 spans 14 amino acids. The ends were cut back, 1 base at V and 9 bases at J, with 13 bases in the middle. Germline CDR1 LNHNV, CDR2 YYDKDF (reference sequence). The CDR3, as DNA: TGTGCCACCAGCAGAGCTTTGGCCCGGGTTGAGCAGTTCTTC. Translating it yields CATSRALARVEQFF.

This sequence joins TRBV7-2 and TRBJ2-3; D possibly corresponds to TRBD2 (5 bases). Per germline, CDR1 SGHTA and CDR2 FQGNSA. The CDR3 consists of 12 residues. The V and J ends lost 5 bases and 7 bases respectively, with 10 bases between them. The CDR3 region is CASSPGRHTQYF. The CDR3 DNA is TGTGCCAGCAGCCCTGGGAGACATACGCAGTATTTT.

At least ten counts were recorded for this clonotype. The J gene is TRBJ1-2, the V gene TRBV6-6; D not certain. The V gene's germline CDR1 is MNHNY and CDR2 SVGAGI (reference sequence). Trimming shortened V by 4 bases and J by 5 bases, and 17 bases separated the two germline ends. The CDR3 totals 15 residues. The CDR3 is CASSSPPQVGYGYTF. The CDR3 nucleotides are TGTGCCAGCAGTTCCCCCCCCCAGGTTGGGTATGGCTACACCTTC.

In its sample, this clonotype was seen many times. The V and J genes are TRBV12-3 or TRBV12-4 and TRBJ2-7; the match to TRBD1 covers 9 bases. V trimming: 3 bases; J trimming: 0 bases; junction bases outside the gene matches: 9. There are 17 residues in the CDR3. CDR3 protein: CASSFIDGQGSSYEQYF. CDR3 nucleotide sequence: TGTGCCAGCAGTTTTATTGATGGACAGGGGAGCTCCTACGAGCAGTACTTC.

This clonotype was recorded a few times. A much larger clone sits a single nucleotide away, making a read error possible. This chain joins TRBV7-9 and TRBJ2-1; D unclear. The J call is doubtful: the DNA matches TRBJ2-7 better. CDR1 SEHNR and CDR2 FQNEAQ come from the germline V gene (reference sequence). CDR3 size: 18 residues. DNA of the CDR3: TGTGCCAGCAGCTTAGAAAATCGTCTCTTGAGCTCCTACAATGAGCAGTACTTC. It specifies CASSLENRLLSSYNEQYF.

This clonotype has a handful of counts. This chain links TRBV20-1 with TRBJ1-2; D is undetermined. Trimming pared 6 bases from V and 5 bases from J, leaving 16 bases between. Germline CDR1 DFQATT, CDR2 SNEGSKA (reference sequence). The CDR3 runs 13 residues. The CDR3 loop reads CSAKEIYSYGYTF. The CDR3 region has the DNA TGCAGTGCGAAAGAAATTTATTCGTATGGCTACACCTTC.

The chain carries TRBV7-2 and TRBJ1-4; 11 positions agree with TRBD1. This CDR3 region has 14 residues. J gave up 7 bases and V 3 bases, and 1 base lay outside the gene matches. The V gene's germline CDR1 is SGHTA and CDR2 FQGNSA. CDR3 loop: CASSLDRGREKLFF. The CDR3 nucleotides read TGTGCCAGCAGCTTGGACAGGGGGCGTGAAAAACTGTTTTTT.

This clonotype came up a few times. The rearrangement links TRBV5-6 to TRBJ2-7, with D tentatively TRBD1 (6 bases). Germline CDR1 SGHDT, CDR2 YYEEEE. The CDR3 length is 16 residues. The V end lost 4 bases, the J end lost 7 bases, and 24 bases lay between the germline ends. In DNA, the CDR3 is TGTGCCAGCAGCATAGGACAGACCTCCTTCTACAATGAGCAGTACTTC. The encoded protein is CASSIGQTSFYNEQYF.

This sequence joins TRBV4-3 and TRBJ2-7; D might be TRBD1 (6 bases). The germline CDR1 and CDR2 sequences are LGHNA and YSLEER. Trimming stripped 5 bases from V and 2 bases from J, with 13 bases between. This CDR3 spans 14 amino acids. The CDR3 DNA follows: TGCGCCAGCAGCTTGGGGACAACTACCTACGAGCAGTACTTC. Amino acids: CASSLGTTTYEQYF.

This clonotype has ten or more counts. The chain combines TRBV6-1 with TRBJ1-5; D remains ambiguous. There are 14 residues in the CDR3. V lost 1 base to trimming and J lost 5 bases, with 9 bases between them. CDR1 is MNHNS and CDR2 is SASEGT in the germline V gene. The CDR3 DNA follows: TGTGCCAGCAGTGAAGGTCTAAACTATCAGCCCCAGCATTTT. Amino acid sequence: CASSEGLNYQPQHF.

The chain employs TRBV7-2 and TRBJ1-1; tentatively, D is TRBD1 (6 bases). The V gene lost 5 bases and the J gene lost 1 base, with 14 bases spanning the gap. CDR1 SGHTA and CDR2 FQGNSA come from the germline V gene. The CDR3 runs to 15 residues. CDR3 nucleotide sequence: TGTGCCAGCAGCCTACCACAGGGCCGGAACACTGAAGCTTTCTTT. Translated: CASSLPQGRNTEAFF.

The rearrangement uses TRBV20-1 and TRBJ1-5, with D unresolved. Trimming pared 0 bases from V and 6 bases from J, leaving 12 bases between. Germline loops: CDR1 DFQATT, CDR2 SNEGSKA (reference sequence). The CDR3 has 14 residues. The CDR3: CSARDREGRQPQHF. CDR3 sequence (DNA): TGCAGTGCTAGAGACCGGGAAGGCCGTCAGCCCCAGCATTTT.

This clonotype was seen at least ten times. The chain has TRBV5-5 and TRBJ1-2; D gene uncertain. V lost 4 bases and J lost 4, with 11 bases in between. CDR3 length: 13 amino acids. Germline CDR1 SGHKS, CDR2 YYEKEE (reference sequence). CDR3 in amino acids: CASSTQMGYGYTF. The CDR3 coding sequence is TGTGCCAGCAGCACCCAGATGGGCTATGGCTACACCTTC.

The sample holds many counts of this clonotype. The chain combines TRBV5-5 with TRBJ2-7; D is undetermined. The germline V gene encodes CDR1 SGHKS and CDR2 YYEKEE (reference sequence). V dropped 0 bases and J dropped 2 bases, with 15 bases sitting between them. The CDR3 runs 16 residues. The CDR3 loop reads CASSLVPRTAAYEQYF. DNA of the CDR3: TGTGCCAGCAGCTTGGTCCCAAGAACCGCGGCCTACGAGCAGTACTTC. Looking up the rest from reference TRBV5-5 and TRBJ2-7 gives the full variable domain: DAGVTQSPTHLIKTRGQQVTLRCSPISGHKSVSWYQQVLGQGPQFIFQYYEKEERGRGNFPDRFSARQFPNYSSELNVNALLLGDSALYLCASSLVPRTAAYEQYFGPGTRLTVT.

The sample holds many counts of this clonotype. CDR3 in DNA: TGTGCCAGCAGCCCCTCCCAGGGGGGCTGGTCCTACGAGCAGTACTTC. It yields the protein CASSPSQGGWSYEQYF. The chain recombines TRBV5-5 with TRBJ2-7; possible D gene TRBD1, 7 bases. Germline CDR1 reads SGHKS; CDR2 reads YYEKEE (reference sequence). Trimming cost V 4 bases and J 1 base, with 18 bases left between them. The CDR3 is 16 residues long.

The gene calls are TRBV11-2 and TRBJ2-3, with D possibly TRBD2 on 6 matching bases. Looked up from germline, CDR1 is SGHAT and CDR2 is FQNNGV. The V end lost 8 bases, the J end lost 8 bases, and 11 bases lay between the germline ends. The CDR3 sequence is 11 residues long. The DNA of the CDR3 is TGTGCCAGCGGCCGGGGGTTTACGCAGTATTTT. Encoded protein: CASGRGFTQYF.

This clonotype was seen repeatedly, ten times or more. The genes are TRBV7-2 and TRBJ2-1, with D hard to call. Per germline, CDR1 SGHTA and CDR2 FQGNSA. V lost 0 bases, J lost 8 bases, and 11 bases lay in between. CDR3 length equals 14 residues. CDR3 amino acids: CASSLAALSYEQFF. The CDR3, as DNA: TGTGCCAGCAGCTTAGCCGCTTTGAGCTATGAGCAGTTCTTC.

This clonotype was observed many times. The V and J genes are TRBV18 and TRBJ1-4, with TRBD1 matching over 9 bases. CDR3 length: 14 amino acids. Trimming cost V 8 bases and J 4 bases; bases outside gene matches: 5. The V gene's germline CDR1 is KGHSH and CDR2 LQKENI. The CDR3 protein is CASSPDRGNEKLFF. The CDR3 DNA reads as TGTGCCAGCAGTCCGGACAGGGGTAATGAAAAACTGTTTTTT.